The T cell receptor (beta chain) described here comes from a study of blood T cell repertoires in COVID-19. Sequencing was performed with immunoSEQ multiplex PCR; in TCRdb, only in-frame clones are kept and a portion is missing. The data show over 90,000 clones, roughly four fifths seen once. Per germline, CDR1 MNHEY and CDR2 SMNVEV (reference sequence). V was pared by 0 bases and J by 5 bases, with 15 bases between. The CDR3 totals 16 residues. The sample comprised peripheral blood. The chain couples TRBV27 to TRBJ2-3; D perhaps matches TRBD2 (5 bases). The TCR comes from a man at least 80 years old with COVID-19, enrolled during active disease. Here the CDR3 DNA reads TGTGCCAGCAGTTTATCGATCCTTGGAGGATTAGATACGCAGTATTTT. Protein: CASSLSILGGLDTQYF.